The 24 T cell receptor beta chains reported below all come from one sample, sequenced in a study of CD8 T cells in ankylosing spondylitis. TCRdb reprocessed the 5' RACE reads with MiXCR, giving one entry per CDR3 protein. Of hundreds of thousands of distinct CDR3 sequences in the sample, roughly 22% were seen once. The sequenced sample was blood, either unsorted or a sorted T cell fraction (not recorded which). These receptor sequences come from a male donor with ankylosing spondylitis or in good health (not recorded which).

This chain connects TRBV12-3 or TRBV12-4 to TRBJ2-3, with TRBD1 identical over 7 bases. V was pared by 0 bases and J by 2 bases, with 8 bases of the junction left unmatched. The CDR3 has 17 amino acids. The CDR3 loop is CASSLAFRDSDTDTQYF. The CDR3 region has the DNA TGTGCCAGCAGTTTAGCATTCCGGGACAGTGACACAGATACGCAGTATTTT.

This clonotype has just a few counts. The chain recombines TRBV10-3 with TRBJ2-1; 8 bases are shared with TRBD1. The V gene's germline CDR1 is ENHRY and CDR2 SYGVKD. J lost 6 bases, V lost 8 bases, and 3 bases had no gene match. This CDR3 contains 12 residues. In nucleotides, the CDR3 is TGTGCCATCGGGACAGGTTTCAATGAGCAGTTCTTC. Translated: CAIGTGFNEQFF.

This clonotype has only a few counts. V and J are TRBV13 and TRBJ2-5; no definite D call. This CDR3 comprises 12 residues. The germline CDR1 and CDR2 sequences are PRHDT and FYEKMQ (reference sequence). V dropped 5 bases and J dropped 1 base, with 5 bases sitting between them. CDR3 loop: CASSVLQETQYF. For the CDR3, the DNA is TGTGCCAGCAGCGTTCTCCAAGAGACCCAGTACTTC.

In this sample, this clonotype turned up many times. This chain uses TRBV4-1 with TRBJ2-1, with D perhaps matching TRBD1 (5 bases). V was clipped by 1 base and J by 7 bases, with 11 bases between them. The length of the CDR3 is 14 residues. Germline CDR1 reads MGHRA; CDR2 reads YSYEKL. The CDR3 nucleotides are TGCGCCAGCAGCCAAGGGGGCGAGACGAATGAGCAGTTCTTC. Translated, it gives CASSQGGETNEQFF.

This sequence joins TRBV6-4 and TRBJ2-7; possible D gene TRBD1, 6 bases. CDR3 length equals 16 residues. V lost 3 bases, J lost 2 bases, and 17 bases lay in between. CDR1 is MRHNA, CDR2 SNTAGT, per germline. CDR3 sequence reads: CASSEPNRDGTYEQYF. CDR3 nucleotides: TGTGCCAGCAGTGAGCCAAACAGGGATGGAACCTACGAGCAGTACTTC.

This chain links TRBV2 with TRBJ2-3; TRBD1 matches 8 bases. CDR3 length: 14 residues. Germline V gene data show CDR1 as SNHLY and CDR2 as FYNNEI. The V segment lost 7 bases and the J segment 7 bases; nucleotides outside the gene matches: 10. In nucleotides, the CDR3 is TGTGCCAGCACCCAAAGGACAGGGTGGAATACGCAGTATTTT. This gives the protein CASTQRTGWNTQYF.

The chain couples TRBV25-1 to TRBJ2-7; D is perhaps TRBD1 (6 bases). Germline V gives CDR1 MGHDK, CDR2 SYGVNS. With 3 bases removed from V and 2 bases from J, the gap between germline ends came to 17 bases. This CDR3 spans 16 amino acids. The CDR3 sequence: CASSDTRGRYPYEQYF. The DNA of the CDR3 is TGTGCCAGCAGTGACACCAGGGGCCGGTACCCCTACGAGCAGTACTTC.

This clonotype has only a few counts. This chain joins TRBV5-1 and TRBJ2-2, with D perhaps matching TRBD1 or TRBD2 (6 bases each). The CDR3 runs 14 residues. With 5 bases removed from V and 2 bases from J, the gap between germline ends came to 10 bases. Germline values: CDR1 SGHRS, CDR2 YFSETQ. The CDR3 bases are TGCGCCAGCAGTTGGGGGGCCAACACCGGGGAGCTGTTTTTT. Translation: CASSWGANTGELFF.

This clonotype was seen more than once but under ten times. The chain uses TRBV4-1 and TRBJ2-1; D remains ambiguous. CDR1 is MGHRA, CDR2 YSYEKL, per germline. The CDR3 runs to 15 residues. V was cut by 0 bases and J by 0 bases, with 6 bases left in between. CDR3 coding DNA: TGCGCCAGCAGCCAAGATGTTAGCTCCTACAATGAGCAGTTCTTC. Its translation: CASSQDVSSYNEQFF.

This rearrangement joins TRBV29-1 to TRBJ1-1; possibly TRBD1 for D (5 bases). This CDR3 comprises 11 residues. V was trimmed by 3 bases and J by 7 bases, leaving 9 bases between them. In germline, CDR1 is SQVTM, CDR2 ANQGSEA. The CDR3 DNA reads as TGCAGCGTTGAGAGGCAGGGTGAAGCTTTCTTT. Translation: CSVERQGEAFF.

This clonotype has a handful of counts. The V and J genes are TRBV10-3 and TRBJ2-3; D possibly matches TRBD1 or TRBD2 (6 bases each). In germline, CDR1 is ENHRY, CDR2 SYGVKD. V shed 5 bases and J shed 6 bases, with 12 bases lying between them. The CDR3 loop spans 13 amino acids. The DNA for the CDR3 is TGTGCCATCAGTCTATCGGGGGCTGATACGCAGTATTTT. Its protein is CAISLSGADTQYF.

CDR3 in DNA: TGTGCCAGCAGCTCCTTGGTTTCAGTAGCGCCCCAAGAGACCCAGTACTTC. This sequence encodes CASSSLVSVAPQETQYF. The rearrangement links TRBV12-3 or TRBV12-4 to TRBJ2-5; D is possibly TRBD2 (5 bases). Between the trimmed V and J ends, which lost 6 bases and 1 base, there was a span of 21 bases. The CDR3 runs to 17 residues.

The chain couples TRBV3-1 to TRBJ2-7; D is unresolved. This CDR3 comprises 14 residues. V dropped 0 bases and J dropped 2 bases, with 8 bases sitting between them. Germline CDR1 reads LGHDT; CDR2 reads YNNKEL (reference sequence). DNA of the CDR3: TGTGCCAGCAGCCAAGACAGCTTTCCCTACGAGCAGTACTTC. It codes for CASSQDSFPYEQYF.

This clonotype showed up just a few times. The chain couples TRBV12-3 or TRBV12-4 to TRBJ2-7; D unresolved. Between the trimmed V and J ends, which lost 3 bases and 2 bases, there was a span of 5 bases. This CDR3 comprises 12 residues. This chain's CDR3 is CASSLTTYEQYF. As DNA, the CDR3 is TGTGCCAGCAGTTTGACAACCTACGAGCAGTACTTC.

The CDR3 coding sequence is TGTGCCAGCAGCCAAGGGGAGGGAAGCTCCTACAATGAGCAGTTCTTC. This translates into CASSQGEGSSYNEQFF. The J gene is TRBJ2-1, the V gene TRBV4-2; 7 positions match TRBD2. Germline loops: CDR1 LGHNA, CDR2 YNFKEQ. This CDR3 has 16 amino acids. V dropped 1 base and J dropped 0; count of bases not matched to a gene: 3.

V gene TRBV12-3 or TRBV12-4 combines with J gene TRBJ1-5; weak D call: TRBD1 (5 bases). The V gene lost 5 bases and the J gene lost 6 bases, with 14 bases spanning the gap. The CDR3 covers 14 residues. The CDR3 DNA is TGTGCCAGCAGTCCCGACGACAGCCCTCAGCCCCAGCATTTT. Translating it yields CASSPDDSPQPQHF.

The chain recombines TRBV7-9 with TRBJ2-7; D possibly matches TRBD1 or TRBD2 (5 bases each). Germline loops: CDR1 SEHNR, CDR2 FQNEAQ (reference sequence). There are 16 residues in the CDR3. Trimming stripped 5 bases from V and 4 bases from J, with 21 bases between. CDR3 in DNA: TGTGCCAGCAGCAACCACCCGTCGGGGCTAGTGTACGAGCAGTACTTC. Translating gives CASSNHPSGLVYEQYF.

This clonotype was detected a few times. The V and J genes are TRBV12-3 or TRBV12-4 and TRBJ2-2; tentatively, D is TRBD2 (6 bases). Trimming left V 5 bases short and J 6 bases short, with 7 bases between. This CDR3 region has 12 residues. The CDR3, as DNA: TGTGCCAGCAGTCCTAGCGCCGGGGAGCTGTTTTTT. Translating it yields CASSPSAGELFF.

This clonotype has more than one count but fewer than ten. This chain uses TRBV12-3 or TRBV12-4 with TRBJ1-1; 7 nucleotides match TRBD1. After removal of 5 bases from V and 7 bases from J, the junction contained 10 bases not matched to a gene. This CDR3 has 14 residues. The CDR3 nucleotides are TGTGCCAGCAGTGGACGTACAGGGGCCCGTGAAGCTTTCTTT. Amino acids: CASSGRTGAREAFF.

The gene calls are TRBV3-1 and TRBJ2-2, with 10 bases lining up with TRBD2. From germline, CDR1 is LGHDT and CDR2 YNNKEL (reference sequence). The CDR3 sequence is 16 residues long. J was trimmed by 3 bases and V by 2 bases; bases with no gene match: 3. The CDR3 nucleotides are TGTGCCAGCAGCCAACGGACTAGCGGAGACACCGGGGAGCTGTTTTTT. It specifies CASSQRTSGDTGELFF.

The rearrangement links TRBV5-5 to TRBJ2-7; TRBD1 is a possible D gene (6 bases). The ends were cut back, 3 bases at V and 0 bases at J, with 10 bases in the middle. CDR3 length: 14 residues. CDR1 SGHKS and CDR2 YYEKEE come from the germline V gene (reference sequence). CDR3 nucleotides: TGTGCCAGCAGCTCGACAGGAGCCTCCTACGAGCAGTACTTC. Translating it yields CASSSTGASYEQYF.

The V gene is TRBV29-1, the J gene TRBJ1-2; D remains unclear. Germline CDR1 and CDR2: SQVTM and ANQGSEA. CDR3 length equals 16 residues. V shed 0 bases and J shed 0 bases, with 14 bases lying between them. The CDR3 here is CSVEEGLPSPNYGYTF. CDR3 nucleotides: TGCAGCGTTGAAGAAGGGTTACCTAGTCCTAACTATGGCTACACCTTC.

The V and J genes are TRBV5-1 and TRBJ2-7; D is perhaps TRBD1 or TRBD2 (5 bases each). Between the trimmed V and J ends, which lost 6 bases and 1 base, there was a span of 20 bases. The CDR3 is made up of 16 amino acids. Per the germline V gene, CDR1 is SGHRS and CDR2 is YFSETQ. CDR3 region: CASTWGTQGNSYEQYF. CDR3 nucleotide sequence: TGCGCCAGCACCTGGGGGACCCAGGGAAATTCCTACGAGCAGTACTTC.

The rearrangement links TRBV21-1 to TRBJ1-2; the D call of TRBD1 is as the table states it, not checked on the DNA. TRBV21-1 is a known pseudogene. CDR3 length equals 16 residues. The DNA of the CDR3 is TGTGCCAGCAGCAAAGTGGGGGGATTTAAACACTATGGCTACACCTTC. Residues: CASSKVGGFKHYGYTF.